The clone carrying this T cell receptor (beta chain) was picked up many times. Its cognate antigen is unknown. This entry belongs to a study of regulatory T cells in long-lasting Graves disease. Whole-study results and caveats: Among persistent patients, a larger number of public clonotypes were shared (roughly 2,900) than among newly diagnosed patients (about 1,000). With a small sample size, accuracy may have been reduced.

Arm-PCR of CDR3 regions and iRepertoire HTBI primers were the basis on which TCR beta libraries were built. Each CDR3 protein is one row after TCRdb ran MiXCR on the multiplex PCR reads. The sample consists of hundreds of thousands of distinct CDR3 sequences, about 16% of them appearing once. This CDR3 region has 14 residues. Germline CDR1 SGHRS, CDR2 YFSETQ. V lost 4 bases and J lost 5, with 14 bases in between. As to time point: newly diagnosed GD, antithyroid drugs for less than 3 months. PBMC RNA served as the TCR library source. The sample was also linked to a second study, of T cells in Graves' hyperthyroidism and ophthalmopathy. According to that study: It was considered stable Graves' hyperthyroidism when ophthalmopathy did not progress within 18 months. Each diagnosis drew on symptoms, thyroxine, TRAb, thyroid ultrasound and orbital computed tomography findings.

The chain has TRBV5-1 and TRBJ2-3, with D perhaps matching TRBD2 (6 bases). The clonotype comes from a woman in her 30s with Graves disease. Here the sequenced sample was peripheral blood mononuclear cells (PBMCs), taken at new diagnosis, from a patient treated with antithyroid drugs. The CDR3 region is CASSPRKAGDTQYF. CDR3 coding DNA: TGCGCCAGCAGCCCTCGGAAAGCGGGAGATACGCAGTATTTT.